These T cell receptor beta chains were read from a single sample in a study of beta chain features in type 1 diabetes. This table comes from immunoSEQ multiplex PCR, and its TCRdb copy is limited to in-frame clones, with some not included. The sample holds about 250,000 clones, approximately 11% seen once. The sequenced material came from naive CD4+ T cells from blood. These receptors came from a man aged 25-45 years with type 1 diabetes. Both conserved end residues are part of each CDR3. D genes are given only for firm matches. The size of a clone is reported for some rows only, either as once, few or many, or as a class for expanded clones.

j_call	clone_size	v_call	d_call	cdr3_nt	cdr3_aa
TRBJ2-5	-	TRBV18	TRBD2	TGTGCCAGCTCACCACCTGCTAGCGGGGGGTACCAAGAGACCCAGTACTTC	CASSPPASGGYQETQYF
TRBJ1-6	few	TRBV7-2	-	TGTGCCAGCAGCTTAGTCTGGTCGGAGAATTCACCCCTCCACTTT	CASSLVWSENSPLHF
TRBJ1-5	-	TRBV16	TRBD1	TGTGCCAGCAGCCAAAACAGGGGGCTTAATCAGCCCCAGCATTTT	CASSQNRGLNQPQHF
TRBJ1-6	-	TRBV9	-	TGTGCCAGCAGCGTGGGCAGGGAGGATTCACCCCTCCACTTT	CASSVGREDSPLHF
TRBJ1-1	few	TRBV19	-	TGTGCCAGTAGTATTGGGCAGCTGAACACTGAAGCTTTCTTT	CASSIGQLNTEAFF
TRBJ2-5	-	TRBV7-2	-	TGTGCCAGCAGCTTCCATAGAGGGCAGGGGCAAGAGACCCAGTACTTC	CASSFHRGQGQETQYF
TRBJ1-5	-	TRBV19	-	TGTGCCAGTACCTCGCAATGGACGGACTTTAGCAATCAGCCCCAGCATTTT	CASTSQWTDFSNQPQHF
TRBJ2-6	-	TRBV5-1	-	TGCGCCAGCAGCTTGGGACAAATCTCTGGGGCCAACGTCCTGACTTTC	CASSLGQISGANVLTF
TRBJ1-3	-	TRBV7-2	-	TGTGCCAGCAGCTTCGGGGGGAATGGAAACACCATATATTTT	CASSFGGNGNTIYF
TRBJ2-1	-	TRBV4-3	-	TGCGCCAGCAGCCAAGAGCCGGGGGGCCCTACTTCCTACAATGAGCAGTTCTTC	CASSQEPGGPTSYNEQFF
TRBJ2-3	-	TRBV10-3	-	TGTGCCATCAGAGAACGGGGGATCACAGATACGCAGTATTTT	CAIRERGITDTQYF
TRBJ2-3	few	TRBV6-5	-	TGTGCCAGCACCGGGGGTCAGACAGATACGCAGTATTTT	CASTGGQTDTQYF
TRBJ2-1	few	TRBV9	TRBD2	TGTGCCAGCAGCGTAGAGGGACTATATTACAATGAGCAGTTCTTC	CASSVEGLYYNEQFF
TRBJ2-3	once	TRBV7-6	TRBD2	TGTGCCAGCAGTACGGGACTAGCGGATACGCAGTATTTT	CASSTGLADTQYF
TRBJ2-5	few	TRBV18	TRBD2	TGTGCCAGCTCACCGTCGGGAGGGGCTGGCCAAGAGACCCAGTACTTC	CASSPSGGAGQETQYF
TRBJ2-5	few	TRBV4-3	TRBD2	TGCGCCAGCAGCCAAGGCAACACCGGGACTAGCGGTCAAGAGACCCAGTACTTC	CASSQGNTGTSGQETQYF
TRBJ2-4	few	TRBV28	-	TGTGCCAGCAGCTCTCAAGGGGCGGCCAAAAACATTCAGTACTTC	CASSSQGAAKNIQYF
TRBJ2-7	-	TRBV5-6	TRBD1	TGTGCCAGCTACGGAAACCGACAGGGTACCTACGAGCAGTACTTC	CASYGNRQGTYEQYF
TRBJ2-4	few	TRBV19	-	TGTGCCAGTAGTATAACAGAAAACATTCAGTACTTC	CASSITENIQYF
TRBJ2-5	-	TRBV18	-	TGTGCCAGCTCACCCCTCGGCCAAGAGACCCAGTACTTC	CASSPLGQETQYF
TRBJ1-5	-	TRBV5-4	-	TGTGCCAGCAGCTTGAAAGGGGGTCGGAGCAATCAGCCCCAGCATTTT	CASSLKGGRSNQPQHF
TRBJ2-7	-	TRBV28	-	TGTGCCAGCAGTTTCCCAGGAAACTCCTACGAGCAGTACTTC	CASSFPGNSYEQYF
TRBJ2-4	few	TRBV29-1	-	TGCAGCGCTAGCCCTGATTTAGCCAAAAACATTCAGTACTTC	CSASPDLAKNIQYF
TRBJ1-1	-	TRBV6-5	TRBD1	TGTGCCAGCAGTTACTCGTCCAGGGGGCATGCTTTCTTT	CASSYSSRGHAFF
TRBJ1-4	-	TRBV28	-	TGTGCCAGCAGTAAGGGCGGGGGCATAAATGAAAAACTGTTTTTT	CASSKGGGINEKLFF
TRBJ2-5	-	TRBV27	TRBD1	TGTGCCAGCAGTCAGGGGGTTCAAGAGACCCAGTACTTC	CASSQGVQETQYF
TRBJ2-3	-	TRBV19	-	TGTGCCAGTAGTATACGTCCCGAGTCAGATACGCAGTATTTT	CASSIRPESDTQYF